This entry lists 9 T cell receptor beta chains sequenced from one sample in a study of T cells after yellow fever vaccination. TCRdb re-called the 5' RACE reads through MiXCR, storing one row per CDR3 protein. The sample consists of about 320,000 distinct CDR3 sequences, approximately 12% of them appearing once. Source: CD4+ T cells sorted from PBMCs, taken 15 days after the yellow fever booster vaccination. These receptors all come from a man between 18 and 29 years old who received the YFV17D yellow fever vaccine.

This rearrangement joins TRBV7-3 to TRBJ2-2; a possible D gene is TRBD2 (7 bases). The V end was cut by 3 bases, the J end by 4 bases, with 12 bases between. CDR1 and CDR2 (germline): SGHTA, FQGTGA. The CDR3 totals 15 residues. The CDR3 sequence: CASSFGGASTGELFF. CDR3 in DNA: TGTGCCAGCAGCTTTGGGGGGGCCTCCACCGGGGAGCTGTTTTTT.

This clonotype was observed a few times. This chain connects TRBV7-2 to TRBJ2-3; no definite D call. V was shortened by 2 bases and J by 2 bases, with 8 bases between the two germline ends. Per germline, CDR1 SGHTA and CDR2 FQGNSA. This CDR3 comprises 14 residues. CDR3 DNA sequence: TGTGCCAGCAGCTTAAACCGGAACACAGATACGCAGTATTTT. This encodes CASSLNRNTDTQYF.

The genes are TRBV4-2 and TRBJ2-1, with D maybe TRBD2 (5 bases). Trimming removed 2 bases from V and 6 bases from J, with 14 bases in between. Germline V lookup: CDR1 LGHNA, CDR2 YNFKEQ. This CDR3 has 15 amino acids. CDR3 in DNA: TGTGCCAGCAGCCAACCCGAGCGGCTCCTCAATGAGCAGTTCTTC. This gives the protein CASSQPERLLNEQFF.

This clonotype appeared a few times. J is TRBJ1-2 and V is TRBV15; D is uncertain. The CDR3 covers 13 residues. Per germline, CDR1 LNHNV and CDR2 YYDKDF (reference sequence). V lost 3 bases and J 4 bases, leaving 9 bases between the germline ends. The CDR3 protein is CATSRGGLYGYTF. The CDR3 DNA sequence: TGTGCCACCAGCAGGGGAGGACTCTATGGCTACACCTTC.

This chain joins TRBV4-2 and TRBJ1-4, with D perhaps matching TRBD1 (6 bases). Looked up from germline, CDR1 is LGHNA and CDR2 is YNFKEQ. The CDR3 spans 14 residues. Trimming took off 3 bases at V and 8 bases at J, with 13 bases between the two ends. DNA of the CDR3: TGTGCCAGCAGCCAGACCATCCAGGGGGAAAAACTGTTTTTT. Translation: CASSQTIQGEKLFF.

This sequence joins TRBV7-8 and TRBJ1-1; no clear D. Germline V CDR1 and CDR2: SGHVS, FQNEAQ. CDR3 length: 18 amino acids. V was pared by 4 bases and J by 3 bases, with 24 bases between. CDR3 residues: CASSSLGGRGRSDTEAFF. The CDR3 region has the DNA TGTGCCAGCAGCTCCCTAGGAGGTCGTGGGAGGTCGGACACTGAAGCTTTCTTT.

This rearrangement joins TRBV4-2 to TRBJ2-6; unclear D gene. The germline gives CDR1 LGHNA, CDR2 YNFKEQ. The V gene lost 0 bases and the J gene lost 0 bases, with 9 bases spanning the gap. The CDR3 sequence is 17 residues long. CDR3 sequence: CASSQEYSFSGANVLTF. CDR3 nucleotide sequence: TGTGCCAGCAGCCAAGAGTACAGTTTCTCTGGGGCCAACGTCCTGACTTTC.

The CDR3 reads CASSPTSGGAGTDTQYF. DNA for the CDR3: TGCGCCAGCAGCCCTACTTCAGGGGGCGCGGGCACAGATACGCAGTATTTT. The chain couples TRBV5-1 to TRBJ2-3, with TRBD1 identical over 8 bases. CDR1 and CDR2 (germline): SGHRS, YFSETQ. The CDR3 totals 17 residues. Trimming at V came to 4 bases and at J to 1 base, leaving 11 bases not matched to a gene.

This chain uses TRBV19 with TRBJ1-1, with D possibly matching TRBD1 (6 bases). Trimming removed 7 bases at V and 3 bases at J, with 12 bases between. The CDR3 totals 13 residues. Per the germline V gene, CDR1 is LNHDA and CDR2 is SQIVND (reference sequence). CDR3 sequence: CASNRQGHTEAFF. CDR3 DNA sequence: TGTGCCAGTAACCGTCAGGGGCACACTGAAGCTTTCTTT. The full variable domain, completed using reference TRBV19 and TRBJ1-1, is DGGITQSPKYLFRKEGQNVTLSCEQNLNHDAMYWYRQDPGQGLRLIYYSQIVNDFQKGDIAEGYSVSREKKESFPLTVTSAQKNPTAFYLCASNRQGHTEAFFGQGTRLTVV.